The source of this TCR beta chain is a study of T cell responses to AZD1222 COVID-19 vaccine. Across the whole study: Pooled in the analysis were second doses at about 4 or about 12 weeks. Overall study findings and caveats: Compared with day 0, the breadth and depth of the Spike-specific TCR repertoire rose significantly after two doses of AZD1222. Of the AZD1222 recipients, only 5 to 7 were seropositive at baseline. Within unmutated variant regions lay the reported targets of nearly half of spike-specific TCRs.

Trimming removed 2 bases from V and 0 bases from J, with 11 bases in between. CDR3 size: 16 residues. Germline values: CDR1 LGHDT, CDR2 YNNKEL (reference sequence). This clone was seen a few times. Its antigen remains unidentified. Sequenced by immunoSEQ multiplex PCR; TCRdb stores in-frame clones only, minus some. The profile shows approximately 67,000 clones, around 84% of them singletons. This rearrangement joins TRBV3-1 (or the pseudogene TRBV3-2) to TRBJ1-3, with D unclear. The sample in question was peripheral blood, obtained on day 0 of AZD1222 vaccination. The TCR comes from an adult in good health. The CDR3 DNA sequence: TGTGCCAGCAGCCAATCGTGGGCCAACTCTGGAAACACCATATATTTT. It specifies CASSQSWANSGNTIYF.